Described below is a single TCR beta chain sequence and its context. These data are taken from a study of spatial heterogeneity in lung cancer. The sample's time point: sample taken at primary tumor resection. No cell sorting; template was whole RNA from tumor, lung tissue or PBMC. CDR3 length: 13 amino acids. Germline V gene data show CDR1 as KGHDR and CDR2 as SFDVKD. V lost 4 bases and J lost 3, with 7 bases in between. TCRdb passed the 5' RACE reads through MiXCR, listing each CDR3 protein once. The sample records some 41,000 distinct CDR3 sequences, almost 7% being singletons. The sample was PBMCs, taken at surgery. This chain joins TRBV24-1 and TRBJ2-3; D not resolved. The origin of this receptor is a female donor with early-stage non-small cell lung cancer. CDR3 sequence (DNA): TGTGCCACCAGTGACCCTTCTACAGATACGCAGTATTTT. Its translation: CATSDPSTDTQYF.